These 18 T cell receptor beta chains originate from one sample sequenced in a study of blood T cell repertoires in COVID-19. This table comes from immunoSEQ multiplex PCR, and its TCRdb copy is limited to in-frame clones, with some not included. The table records 440,000 or so clones, around 91% of them present only once. The sequencing input was peripheral blood. These TCRs come from a woman aged 40 to 50 with COVID-19, enrolled during active disease.

The chain recombines TRBV30 with TRBJ1-5, with TRBD1 matching over 10 bases. The CDR3 is made up of 19 amino acids. Unmatched junction bases numbered 17, after V lost 3 bases and J lost 3 bases. From germline, CDR1 is GTSNPN and CDR2 SVGIG (reference sequence). In DNA form, the CDR3 reads TGTGCCTGGAGCGCCTCGGGACAGGGGAAGAATCTCTTCAATCAGCCCCAGCATTTT. Its protein product is CAWSASGQGKNLFNQPQHF.

The chain combines TRBV7-2 with TRBJ2-1; perhaps TRBD1 as D (5 bases). This CDR3 region has 15 residues. Trimming took off 5 bases at V and 6 bases at J, with 17 bases between the two ends. Germline V gives CDR1 SGHTA, CDR2 FQGNSA. The DNA for the CDR3 is TGTGCCAGCAGCCCCGGACATACGGTGGGCAATGAGCAGTTCTTC. As protein: CASSPGHTVGNEQFF.

The rearrangement joins TRBV15 to TRBJ1-2, with D possibly being TRBD1 (5 bases). With 0 bases removed from V and 7 bases from J, the gap between germline ends came to 15 bases. The germline V gene encodes CDR1 LNHNV and CDR2 YYDKDF (reference sequence). The CDR3 runs to 15 residues. In DNA, the CDR3 is TGTGCCACCAGCAGAGATTGGGGGGGTTCCGGTGGCTACACCTTC. Its protein is CATSRDWGGSGGYTF.

This chain joins TRBV28 and TRBJ1-6; D is unclear. The CDR3 consists of 14 residues. V gave up 6 bases and J gave up 13 bases, with 19 bases separating them. Germline V CDR1 and CDR2: MDHEN, SYDVKM. The CDR3 is CASSPPGRERPLHF. In nucleotides, the CDR3 is TGTGCCAGCAGCCCACCCGGTAGGGAGAGGCCCCTCCACTTT.

The chain links TRBV19 to TRBJ1-1; 8 bases are a match to TRBD1. This CDR3 has 14 residues. The V gene end was trimmed by 8 bases and the J gene end by 3 bases; junction bases not matched to a gene: 8. Germline CDR1 LNHDA, CDR2 SQIVND (reference sequence). This CDR3 reads CASLNTGGYTEAFF. CDR3 nucleotide sequence: TGTGCCAGTCTAAACACAGGGGGATACACTGAAGCTTTCTTT.

This chain connects TRBV3-1 (or the pseudogene TRBV3-2) to TRBJ1-2, with D perhaps matching TRBD1 (6 bases). Deletions cut 1 base from V and 0 bases from J, with 12 bases between. Germline V gene sequence: CDR1 LGHDT, CDR2 YNNKEL (reference sequence). The CDR3 has 16 amino acids. The CDR3 loop is CASSQGRAGANYGYTF. The CDR3 DNA follows: TGTGCCAGCAGCCAAGGTCGAGCAGGGGCTAACTATGGCTACACCTTC.

This rearrangement joins TRBV7-2 to TRBJ1-5; D gene uncertain. This CDR3 has 17 amino acids. Germline V gene data show CDR1 as SGHTA and CDR2 as FQGNSA. V gave up 2 bases and J gave up 0 bases, with 14 bases separating them. CDR3: CASSLKFEPYSNQPQHF. The CDR3 DNA reads TGTGCCAGCAGCTTAAAGTTTGAGCCGTATAGCAATCAGCCCCAGCATTTT.

This clone occurred once. The gene calls are TRBV24-1 and TRBJ2-1; 8 positions agree with TRBD2. With V trimmed by 1 base and J by 4 bases, 14 bases remained unmatched. Germline-derived CDR1 and CDR2 are KGHDR and SFDVKD. This CDR3 has 19 residues. This chain's CDR3 is CATSDLPGKARGAYNEQFF. The CDR3 coding sequence is TGTGCCACCAGTGATTTACCAGGGAAGGCGCGGGGGGCATACAATGAGCAGTTCTTC.

The gene calls are TRBV5-4 and TRBJ1-4; no firm D call. Germline CDR1 is SGHNT and CDR2 is YYREEE (reference sequence). V was cut by 4 bases and J by 0 bases, with 10 bases left in between. There are 15 residues in the CDR3. DNA for the CDR3: TGTGCCAGCAGCCACGAACCGGCAACTAATGAAAAACTGTTTTTT. Translating it yields CASSHEPATNEKLFF.

The chain joins TRBV24-1 to TRBJ1-2, with a possible D match to TRBD1 (6 bases). This CDR3 spans 12 amino acids. Germline CDR1 KGHDR, CDR2 SFDVKD. V was shortened by 5 bases and J by 5 bases, with 8 bases between the two germline ends. Here the CDR3 reads CATSAGEYGYTF. The CDR3 DNA follows: TGTGCCACCAGTGCAGGGGAATATGGCTACACCTTC.

About this clone itself: An end of the junction differs from the germline gene, which may be a read error. The CDR3 region is CASSYWTGAKDF. CDR3 nucleotides: TGTGCCAGCAGCTATTGGACAGGGGCTAAGGACTTC. This chain joins TRBV5-8 and TRBJ2-7, with TRBD1 matching over 9 bases. Germline V gives CDR1 SGHTS, CDR2 YDEGEE. The CDR3 covers 12 residues.

The chain has TRBV9 and TRBJ2-3; no definite D call. V was cut by 2 bases and J by 2 bases, with 12 bases left in between. This CDR3 has 15 residues. Germline V gives CDR1 SGDLS, CDR2 YYNGEE. DNA of the CDR3: TGTGCCAGCAGCGTCCTGACGCGGCCCACAGATACGCAGTATTTT. Amino acid sequence: CASSVLTRPTDTQYF.

V usage is TRBV27 and J usage is TRBJ2-7, with a weak D call TRBD1 (6 bases). CDR3 length equals 15 residues. The germline gives CDR1 MNHEY, CDR2 SMNVEV (reference sequence). Trimming stripped 6 bases from V and 4 bases from J, with 19 bases between. The CDR3 bases are TGTGCCAGCAGGCGGTCCGGGACAAGAGGTTACGAGCAGTACTTC. Amino acids: CASRRSGTRGYEQYF.

This rearrangement joins TRBV29-1 to TRBJ1-1, with D maybe TRBD1 (6 bases). CDR1 SQVTM and CDR2 ANQGSEA come from the germline V gene. V lost 8 bases to trimming and J lost 1 base, with 17 bases between them. This CDR3 contains 14 residues. The chain's CDR3 is CSYTAGARNTEAFF. CDR3 DNA sequence: TGCAGCTACACGGCGGGGGCGCGGAACACTGAAGCTTTCTTT.

This clone has just a few counts. The V call is TRBV18, the J call TRBJ1-1; TRBD1 matches at 8 bases. The CDR3 extends over 12 amino acids. After removal of 6 bases from V and 6 bases from J, the junction contained 3 bases not matched to a gene. From germline, CDR1 is KGHSH and CDR2 LQKENI. The CDR3 reads CASSDRVAEAFF. CDR3 sequence (DNA): TGTGCCAGCTCGGACAGGGTTGCTGAAGCTTTCTTT.

The chain combines TRBV7-9 with TRBJ2-7; D possibly corresponds to TRBD2 (6 bases). In germline, CDR1 is SEHNR, CDR2 FQNEAQ (reference sequence). This CDR3 contains 14 residues. With 7 bases removed from V and 3 bases from J, the gap between germline ends came to 16 bases. The CDR3 sequence is CASNSGRDFYEQYF. DNA for the CDR3: TGTGCCAGCAACTCCGGCAGGGACTTCTACGAGCAGTACTTC.

V is TRBV5-4 and J is TRBJ2-5; D is perhaps TRBD2 (6 bases). V was pared by 3 bases and J by 0 bases, with 15 bases between. Looked up from germline, CDR1 is SGHNT and CDR2 is YYREEE (reference sequence). CDR3 length: 16 amino acids. CDR3 loop: CASSSALGGYQETQYF. Here the CDR3 DNA reads TGTGCCAGCAGCTCCGCCCTGGGGGGTTACCAAGAGACCCAGTACTTC.

The chain carries TRBV6-5 and TRBJ1-2, with 7 bases that match TRBD1. CDR3 size: 14 residues. Germline loops: CDR1 MNHEY, CDR2 SVGAGI. V was pared by 6 bases and J by 4 bases, with 8 bases of the junction left unmatched. This chain's CDR3 is CASRRQGIGYGYTF. CDR3 DNA: TGTGCCAGCAGACGACAGGGAATAGGCTATGGCTACACCTTC.